This entry is about one TCR beta chain. Its antigen is currently unknown. The data were taken from a study of response to subunit inactivated influenza vaccine. Regarding the study as a whole: There was a suggestion from the authors that each seasonal influenza vaccination recruits few new T cells.

The CDR3 runs 16 residues. J lost 8 bases, V lost 1 base, and 6 bases had no gene match. The germline V gene has CDR1 MNHEY and CDR2 SMNVEV (reference sequence). MiXCR was run by TCRdb on the RT-PCR reads, yielding one entry per CDR3 protein. The repertoire includes about 800,000 distinct CDR3 sequences, around 20% of them detected once, and around 9.6% sits in the top ten. The sample here was PBMCs from blood, taken about 5 days after vaccination. The receptor's source is a man aged 50 to 59 who received an inactivated influenza vaccine. This chain joins TRBV27 and TRBJ2-1, with 12 bases identical to TRBD2. This chain's CDR3 is CASSLFSSGGAYEQFF. CDR3 bases: TGTGCCAGCAGTTTATTTTCTAGCGGGGGGGCTTATGAGCAGTTCTTC.